This is a list of T cell receptor beta chains from one sample in a study of OX40 agonist ivuxolimab in advanced cancers. Profiled with immunoSEQ multiplex PCR; TCRdb holds only in-frame clones, not every one. Of about 48,000 clones in the sample, 70% to 90% are singletons; the top ten hold 40% to 55%. This sample comprised CD4+ or CD8+ T cells sorted from blood, obtained in a trial of the OX40 agonist ivuxolimab. All receptors come from an adult with an advanced solid tumor such as melanoma, head and neck, liver or kidney cancer. Both conserved end residues are part of each CDR3. The order of the fields is clone size, D gene, J gene, V gene, CDR3 DNA, CDR3 protein. A D gene is named only where the DNA matches it firmly. Not all rows give a size; the values are once, few, many and, for expanded clones, a class.

size: NA
D: NA
J: TRBJ2-7
V: TRBV25-1
DNA: TGTGCCAGCAGTGAAGGTTTGACCTACGAGCAGTACTTC
CDR3: CASSEGLTYEQYF

size: NA
D: NA
J: TRBJ1-5
V: TRBV28
DNA: TGTGCCAGCAGTTCCCTAATCCCGGATTTAAGGGACTATCAGCCCCAGCATTTT
CDR3: CASSSLIPDLRDYQPQHF

size: NA
D: TRBD1
J: TRBJ2-1
V: TRBV4-1
DNA: TGCGCCAGCAGCCAGCTACAGGGGAGCCACAGCGATGAGCAGTTCTTC
CDR3: CASSQLQGSHSDEQFF

size: NA
D: TRBD1
J: TRBJ1-1
V: TRBV27
DNA: TGTGCCAGCAGTTTATCACCAGGGGGAAACACTGAAGCTTTCTTT
CDR3: CASSLSPGGNTEAFF

size: NA
D: NA
J: TRBJ2-7
V: TRBV9
DNA: TGTGCCAGCAGCGTAGGCTTTAGGGATCACTTTAACGAGCAGTACTTC
CDR3: CASSVGFRDHFNEQYF

size: NA
D: NA
J: TRBJ2-7
V: TRBV30
DNA: TGTGCCTGGAGTGGGGGGACACCGGGGACCTCCGAGCAGTACTTC
CDR3: CAWSGGTPGTSEQYF

size: NA
D: TRBD2
J: TRBJ2-3
V: TRBV6-1
DNA: TGTGCCAGCAGTGAACTAGCGGGGGCCATCACAGATACGCAGTATTTT
CDR3: CASSELAGAITDTQYF

size: NA
D: NA
J: TRBJ1-1
V: TRBV9
DNA: TGTGCCAGCAGCCCCACGATGAACACTGAAGCTTTCTTT
CDR3: CASSPTMNTEAFF

size: NA
D: NA
J: TRBJ2-3
V: TRBV7-6
DNA: TGTGCCAGCAGCGAGTACTCAGATACGCAGTATTTT
CDR3: CASSEYSDTQYF

size: few
D: TRBD1
J: TRBJ1-3
V: TRBV2
DNA: TGTGCCAGCAGAAAGACAGGGGTCTCTGGAAACACCATATATTTT
CDR3: CASRKTGVSGNTIYF

size: NA
D: NA
J: TRBJ2-1
V: TRBV4-1
DNA: TGCGCCAGCAGCCAAGTAGGTGAGCAGTTCTTC
CDR3: CASSQVGEQFF

size: once
D: NA
J: TRBJ2-2
V: TRBV5-4
DNA: TGTGCCAGCAGCTGGACGGTCACCGGGGAGCTGTTTTTT
CDR3: CASSWTVTGELFF

size: few
D: NA
J: TRBJ2-7
V: TRBV19
DNA: TGTGCCAGTCCTCGGGGGCGCTACGAGCAGTACTTC
CDR3: CASPRGRYEQYF

size: NA
D: TRBD2
J: TRBJ2-7
V: TRBV29-1
DNA: TGCAGCGTGCTACCGGGACTAGCGGTTTCCTACGAGCAGTACTTC
CDR3: CSVLPGLAVSYEQYF

size: NA
D: NA
J: TRBJ1-2
V: TRBV4-1
DNA: TGCGCCAGCAGCCAAGATGGGCTGACAGGCCGGGGAGGCTACACCTTC
CDR3: CASSQDGLTGRGGYTF

size: NA
D: NA
J: TRBJ1-6
V: TRBV19
DNA: TGTGCCAGTAGTCCTCTATTTAAGGGGCATAATTCACCCCTCCACTTT
CDR3: CASSPLFKGHNSPLHF

size: NA
D: NA
J: TRBJ2-6
V: TRBV5-1
DNA: TGCGCCAGCAGCCTGGGCGAATCTGGGGCCAACGTCCTGACTTTC
CDR3: CASSLGESGANVLTF

size: NA
D: TRBD2
J: TRBJ2-2
V: TRBV7-2
DNA: TGTGCCAGCAGCTCTGGGGCGGGAGGCGGGGAGCTGTTTTTT
CDR3: CASSSGAGGGELFF

size: NA
D: NA
J: TRBJ1-3
V: TRBV27
DNA: TGTGCCAGCAGAAATTACCTCGAAGACACCATATATTTT
CDR3: CASRNYLEDTIYF

size: NA
D: NA
J: TRBJ1-2
V: TRBV9
DNA: TGTGCCAGCAGCGTAGTGTCGGTAGCTAACTATGGCTACACCTTC
CDR3: CASSVVSVANYGYTF

size: NA
D: NA
J: TRBJ2-5
V: TRBV11-2
DNA: TGTGCCAGCAGCTTAGCCCTGGACCTCCAAGAGACCCAGTACTTC
CDR3: CASSLALDLQETQYF

size: NA
D: TRBD2
J: TRBJ2-5
V: TRBV18
DNA: TGTGCCAGCTCAGCCCCGGGACTACTCCAAGAGACCCAGTACTTC
CDR3: CASSAPGLLQETQYF

size: NA
D: TRBD2
J: TRBJ2-3
V: TRBV6-1
DNA: TGTGCCAGCAGTGAGGGTAGCGGGGGGGCTAAGACAGATACGCAGTATTTT
CDR3: CASSEGSGGAKTDTQYF

size: NA
D: TRBD1
J: TRBJ2-7
V: TRBV28
DNA: TGTGCCAGCAGTTTCAGGGCAGGGGGTAACTACGAGCAGTACTTC
CDR3: CASSFRAGGNYEQYF

size: NA
D: TRBD2
J: TRBJ2-3
V: TRBV5-8
DNA: TGTGCCAGCAGGACTTGGGTAGCGGGGGAGACAGATACGCAGTATTTT
CDR3: CASRTWVAGETDTQYF